The clone carrying this TCR beta chain has at least ten counts. Its antigen is as yet unknown. The sample belongs to a study of regulatory T cells in long-lasting Graves disease. HTBI primers from iRepertoire and Arm-PCR of CDR3 regions yielded the TCR beta libraries. TCRdb called the multiplex PCR reads again in MiXCR, with one record for every CDR3 protein. This sample yields approximately 400,000 distinct CDR3 sequences, of which 14% to 15% are seen a single time; 16% belongs to the top ten. Trimming took 5 bases from V and 6 from J; bases not matched to a gene: 7. The germline CDR1 and CDR2 sequences are LNHNV and YYDKDF (reference sequence). The CDR3 length is 14 residues. Time point noted: newly diagnosed GD, antithyroid drugs for less than 3 months. PBMC RNA was the source of the TCR library. Study-level points and caveats: With a few thousand shared public clonotypes, persistent patients exceeded new patients, who shared about 1,000.

The same specimen was also included in a second study, on T cells in Graves' hyperthyroidism and ophthalmopathy.

Sequences were derived from peripheral blood mononuclear cells (PBMCs), sampled at new diagnosis, from a patient treated with antithyroid drugs. The source is a woman aged 30 to 39 with Graves disease. The chain couples TRBV15 to TRBJ2-7; 10 bases align to TRBD1. CDR3 coding DNA: TGTGCCACCAGCTCCGGGACAGGGGTTTCCGAGCAGTACTTC. Translating gives CATSSGTGVSEQYF.